A single sample gave rise to the 11 T cell receptor beta chains below, sequenced in a study of blood T cell repertoires in COVID-19. TCRdb's table, derived via immunoSEQ multiplex PCR, lists solely in-frame clones and lacks some. The data show approximately 230,000 clones, 80% to 90% seen once. Sequencing input: peripheral blood. Source of these receptors: a man older than 75 with acute or convalescent COVID-19.

The chain recombines TRBV18 with TRBJ1-1; weak D call: TRBD1 (5 bases). Germline assignment: CDR1 KGHSH and CDR2 LQKENI. The CDR3 runs to 13 residues. The V end was cut by 6 bases, the J end by 3 bases, with 11 bases between. This chain's CDR3 is CASSLGGDTEAFF. CDR3 nucleotides: TGTGCCAGCTCTCTTGGGGGGGACACTGAAGCTTTCTTT.

In DNA, the CDR3 is TGCGCCAGCACCTCAGGGGCAACTAATGAAAAACTGTTTTTT. Translating it yields CASTSGATNEKLFF. The rearrangement joins TRBV10-1 to TRBJ1-4, with D possibly matching TRBD1 (6 bases). Deletions cut 7 bases from V and 0 bases from J, with 9 bases between. The germline CDR1 and CDR2 sequences are WNHNN and SYGVQD (reference sequence). The CDR3 loop spans 14 amino acids.

A few counts support this clone. V usage is TRBV5-1 and J usage is TRBJ2-6; the match to TRBD1 covers 7 bases. There are 17 residues in the CDR3. Unmatched junction bases numbered 8, after V lost 2 bases and J lost 3 bases. CDR1 is SGHRS, CDR2 YFSETQ, per germline. The DNA of the CDR3 is TGCGCCAGCAGCTTAGAGGGGGCTTTGGGTGGGGCCAACGTCCTGACTTTC. Its protein product is CASSLEGALGGANVLTF.

This clone came up once. The V call is TRBV7-3, the J call TRBJ2-5, with D hard to call. V was cut by 5 bases and J by 4 bases, with 14 bases left in between. CDR3 size: 14 residues. The germline gives CDR1 SGHTA, CDR2 FQGTGA. CDR3 nucleotide sequence: TGTGCCAGCAGCCCAATGTCGCGGCTAGAGACCCAGTACTTC. Protein sequence: CASSPMSRLETQYF.

The rearrangement links TRBV28 to TRBJ2-7, with 10 bases identical to TRBD2. This CDR3 is built from 14 residues. CDR1 is MDHEN and CDR2 is SYDVKM in the germline V gene. The ends lost 6 bases at V and 2 bases at J; junction bases unmatched: 4. The CDR3, as DNA: TGTGCCAGCAGAACAGGGACTAGCGCCTACGAGCAGTACTTC. This gives the protein CASRTGTSAYEQYF. Complete variable domain (other parts from reference TRBV28 and TRBJ2-7): DVKVTQSSRYLVKRTGEKVFLECVQDMDHENMFWYRQDPGLGLRLIYFSYDVKMKEKGDIPEGYSVSREKKERFSLILESASTNQTSMYLCASRTGTSAYEQYFGPGTRLTVT.

This sequence joins TRBV14 and TRBJ2-3, with 9 bases that match TRBD2. The CDR3 contains 17 residues. Trimming cost V 0 bases and J 3 bases; bases outside gene matches: 7. Germline V gives CDR1 SGHDN, CDR2 FVKESK. The CDR3 spells CASSQEAGGLRTDTQYF. CDR3 nucleotide sequence: TGTGCCAGCAGCCAAGAGGCGGGGGGGCTTCGTACAGATACGCAGTATTTT.

The chain joins TRBV27 to TRBJ2-5, with 10 bases identical to TRBD1. The V gene end was trimmed by 0 bases and the J gene end by 5 bases; junction bases not matched to a gene: 6. The CDR3 extends over 16 amino acids. The germline gives CDR1 MNHEY, CDR2 SMNVEV (reference sequence). CDR3 loop: CASSLSLDRGLETQYF. CDR3 DNA: TGTGCCAGCAGTTTATCCCTAGACAGGGGGCTGGAGACCCAGTACTTC.

The CDR3 sequence: CASSLGGDLYEQYF. CDR3 DNA: TGCGCCAGCAGCTTGGGGGGGGACCTCTACGAGCAGTACTTC. The chain is built from TRBV5-1 and TRBJ2-7, with a tentative D call TRBD2 (6 bases). This CDR3 region has 14 residues. Trimming pared 0 bases from V and 3 bases from J, leaving 10 bases between. CDR1 and CDR2 (germline): SGHRS, YFSETQ.

The chain couples TRBV7-8 to TRBJ1-1; D not resolved. Germline values: CDR1 SGHVS, CDR2 FQNEAQ. The CDR3 totals 15 residues. Trimming removed 0 bases at V and 4 bases at J, with 12 bases between. The CDR3 DNA reads TGTGCCAGCAGCTTAGCGCCCGGGGAGGGCACTGAAGCTTTCTTT. Translated, it gives CASSLAPGEGTEAFF.

The rearrangement joins TRBV13 to TRBJ1-4, with D possibly matching TRBD1 (6 bases). The ends were cut back, 3 bases at V and 5 bases at J, with 7 bases in the middle. Germline V gives CDR1 PRHDT, CDR2 FYEKMQ (reference sequence). The CDR3 extends over 13 amino acids. The CDR3 DNA is TGTGCCAGCAGCTTCGACAGGAATGAAAAACTGTTTTTT. It encodes CASSFDRNEKLFF.

The CDR3 nucleotides read TGTGCCAGCAGCTTGGGACAGGGGACGTACTATGGCTACACCTTC. It codes for CASSLGQGTYYGYTF. The chain is built from TRBV7-2 and TRBJ1-2; 10 nucleotides align to TRBD1. This CDR3 region has 15 residues. V was clipped by 3 bases and J by 3 bases; unmatched bases: 4. Per the germline V gene, CDR1 is SGHTA and CDR2 is FQGNSA.